Included here is one T cell receptor beta chain sequence, with context. Its target is unknown. The library came from three nested PCR rounds adapted from ARM-PCR protocols. TCRdb recomputed calls from the multiplex PCR reads with MiXCR, one row per CDR3 protein. Among approximately 120,000 distinct CDR3 sequences listed, around three fifths were seen once. Germline V lookup: CDR1 DFQATT, CDR2 SNEGSKA (reference sequence). The CDR3 contains 16 residues. Trimming took off 3 bases at V and 8 bases at J, with 23 bases between the two ends. No cell sorting was done before RNA was extracted from the tissue. The data were taken from a study of tumor and adjacent non-tumor tissue in lung cancer. On the study more broadly: There were fewer than 15 adenocarcinoma, a couple of squamous cell carcinoma and 1 small cell lung cancer cases. The patients, roughly 10 men and roughly 5 women, were about 31 to 76 with stage I to III disease. Each sample yielded roughly 4 million productive TCRbeta reads on average. Whole-study findings and limits: Patients with more diverse tumor TCRs had worse survival.

This sequence originates from a man between 25 and 39 years old with non-small cell lung cancer. The chain uses TRBV20-1 and TRBJ2-1; TRBD1 or TRBD2 may be the D gene (5 bases each). The sequenced material came from lung tumor tissue. CDR3: CSARTAQCGGGDEQFF. CDR3 DNA sequence: TGCAGTGCTAGGACAGCCCAGTGTGGAGGAGGCGATGAGCAGTTCTTC.